This T cell receptor (beta chain) was observed in a study of PD-L1 blockade in urothelial cancer. Study-wide context: Blood drawn 3 weeks (second dose) and 6 weeks after treatment start was analyzed.

The method was immunoSEQ multiplex PCR; TCRdb's version includes in-frame clones alone and lacks a portion of them. This sample has approximately 65,000 clones, with about 89% found just once. Per germline, CDR1 SGHTS and CDR2 YDEGEE. Trimming at V came to 4 bases and at J to 3 bases, leaving 6 bases not matched to a gene. This CDR3 has 15 residues. The diagnosis in patients was locally advanced or metastatic urothelial carcinoma. This rearrangement joins TRBV5-8 to TRBJ1-4; 7 nucleotides agree with TRBD1. The TCR comes from a man aged 55 to 70 with urothelial cancer. The sample was PBMCs, taken around atezolizumab (anti-PD-L1) treatment. The CDR3 loop reads CASSRGTASNEKLFF. The CDR3 region has the DNA TGTGCCAGCAGCCGAGGGACAGCATCTAATGAAAAACTGTTTTTT.